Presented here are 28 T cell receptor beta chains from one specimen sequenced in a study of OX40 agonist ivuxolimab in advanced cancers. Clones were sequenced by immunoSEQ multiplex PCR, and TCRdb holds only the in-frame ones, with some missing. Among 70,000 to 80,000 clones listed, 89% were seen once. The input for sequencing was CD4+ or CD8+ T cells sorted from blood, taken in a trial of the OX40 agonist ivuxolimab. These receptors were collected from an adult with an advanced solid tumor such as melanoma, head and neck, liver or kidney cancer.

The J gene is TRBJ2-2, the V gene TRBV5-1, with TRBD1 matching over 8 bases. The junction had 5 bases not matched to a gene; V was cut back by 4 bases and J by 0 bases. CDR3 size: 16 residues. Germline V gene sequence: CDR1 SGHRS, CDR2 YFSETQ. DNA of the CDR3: TGCGCCAGCAGCCCGGTGACAGGGGCGAACACCGGGGAGCTGTTTTTT. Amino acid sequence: CASSPVTGANTGELFF.

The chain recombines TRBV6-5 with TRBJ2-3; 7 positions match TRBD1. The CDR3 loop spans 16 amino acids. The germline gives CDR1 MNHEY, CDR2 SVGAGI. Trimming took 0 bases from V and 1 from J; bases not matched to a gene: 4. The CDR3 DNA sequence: TGTGCCAGCAGTTACTCGTTCGGGACAGGCACAGATACGCAGTATTTT. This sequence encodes CASSYSFGTGTDTQYF.

The CDR3 loop is CASKARADGEQYF. The CDR3 DNA reads as TGTGCCAGCAAAGCAAGGGCCGATGGCGAGCAGTACTTC. The rearrangement links TRBV6-1 to TRBJ2-7, with no clear D. CDR3 size: 13 residues. Trimming took 7 bases from V and 6 from J, leaving 16 bases between them. CDR1 and CDR2 from the germline V gene are MNHNS and SASEGT.

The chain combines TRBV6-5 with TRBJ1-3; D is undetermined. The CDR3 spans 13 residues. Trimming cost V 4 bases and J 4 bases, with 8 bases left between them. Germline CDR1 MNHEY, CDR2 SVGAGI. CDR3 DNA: TGTGCCAGCAGTTCGATGGGAGGAAACACCATATATTTT. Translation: CASSSMGGNTIYF.

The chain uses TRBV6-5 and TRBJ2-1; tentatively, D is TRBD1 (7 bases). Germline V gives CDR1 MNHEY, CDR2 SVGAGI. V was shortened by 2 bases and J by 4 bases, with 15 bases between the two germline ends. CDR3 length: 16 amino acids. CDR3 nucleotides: TGTGCCAGCAGTTACGCAGGGGGGACTGCGTACAATGAGCAGTTCTTC. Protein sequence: CASSYAGGTAYNEQFF.

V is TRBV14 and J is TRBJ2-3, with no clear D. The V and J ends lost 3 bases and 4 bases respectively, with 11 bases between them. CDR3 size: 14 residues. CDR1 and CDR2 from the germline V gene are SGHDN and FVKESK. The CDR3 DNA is TGTGCCAGCAGCCAGCAGGTTGTGGCAGATACGCAGTATTTT. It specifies CASSQQVVADTQYF. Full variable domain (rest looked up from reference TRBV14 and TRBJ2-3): EAGVTQFPSHSVIEKGQTVTLRCDPISGHDNLYWYRRVMGKEIKFLLHFVKESKQDESGMPNNRFLAERTGGTYSTLKVQPAELEDSGVYFCASSQQVVADTQYFGPGTRLTVL.

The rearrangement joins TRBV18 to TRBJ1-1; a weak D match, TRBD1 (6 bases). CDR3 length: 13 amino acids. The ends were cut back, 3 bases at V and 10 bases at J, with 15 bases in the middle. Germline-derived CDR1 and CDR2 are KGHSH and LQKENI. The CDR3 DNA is TGTGCCAGCTCACCTCCGACAGGACAAGGAGCTTTCTTT. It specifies CASSPPTGQGAFF.

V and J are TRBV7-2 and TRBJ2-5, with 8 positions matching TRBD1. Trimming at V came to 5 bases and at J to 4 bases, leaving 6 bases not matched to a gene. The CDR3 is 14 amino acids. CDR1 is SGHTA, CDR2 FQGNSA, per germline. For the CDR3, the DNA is TGTGCCAGCAGCCCCGGGGACAGGCGAGAGACCCAGTACTTC. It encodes CASSPGDRRETQYF.

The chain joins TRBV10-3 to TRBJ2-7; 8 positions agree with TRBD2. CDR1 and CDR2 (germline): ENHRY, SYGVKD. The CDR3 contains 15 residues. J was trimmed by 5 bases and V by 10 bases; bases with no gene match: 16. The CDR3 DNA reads TGTGCCACGGGAGGGGGAACGGGAGAGGGAAACGAGCAGTACTTC. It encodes CATGGGTGEGNEQYF.

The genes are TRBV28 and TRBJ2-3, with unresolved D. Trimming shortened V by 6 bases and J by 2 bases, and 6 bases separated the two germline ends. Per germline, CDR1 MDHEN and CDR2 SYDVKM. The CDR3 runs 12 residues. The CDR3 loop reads CASRYNTDTQYF. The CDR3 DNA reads TGTGCCAGCAGATACAACACAGATACGCAGTATTTT.

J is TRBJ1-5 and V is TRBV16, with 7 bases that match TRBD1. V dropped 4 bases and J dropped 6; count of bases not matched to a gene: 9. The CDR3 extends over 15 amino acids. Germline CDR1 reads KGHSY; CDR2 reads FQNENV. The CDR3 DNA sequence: TGTGCCAGCAGCCCCGTAGACAGGGAGGTTCAGCCCCAGCATTTT. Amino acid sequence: CASSPVDREVQPQHF. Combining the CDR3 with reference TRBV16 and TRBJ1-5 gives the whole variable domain GEEVAQTPKHLVRGEGQKAKLYCAPIKGHSYVFWYQQVLKNEFKFLISFQNENVFDETGMPKERFSAKCLPNSPCSLEIQATKLEDSAVYFCASSPVDREVQPQHFGDGTRLSIL.

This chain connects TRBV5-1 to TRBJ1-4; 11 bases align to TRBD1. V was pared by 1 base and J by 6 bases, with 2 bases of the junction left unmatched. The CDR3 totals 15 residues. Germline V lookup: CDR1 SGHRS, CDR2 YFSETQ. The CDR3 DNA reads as TGCGCCAGCAGCTTGATGGGACAGGGGGATGAAAAACTGTTTTTT. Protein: CASSLMGQGDEKLFF.

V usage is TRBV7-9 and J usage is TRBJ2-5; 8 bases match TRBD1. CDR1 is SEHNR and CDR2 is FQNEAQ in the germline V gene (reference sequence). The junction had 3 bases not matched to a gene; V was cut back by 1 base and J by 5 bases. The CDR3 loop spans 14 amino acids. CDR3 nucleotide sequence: TGTGCCAGCAGCTTAGGGGGACAGGTGGAGACCCAGTACTTC. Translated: CASSLGGQVETQYF. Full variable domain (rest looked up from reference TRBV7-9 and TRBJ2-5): DTGVSQNPRHKITKRGQNVTFRCDPISEHNRLYWYRQTLGQGPEFLTYFQNEAQLEKSRLLSDRFSAERPKGSFSTLEIQRTEQGDSAMYLCASSLGGQVETQYFGPGTRLLVL.

The CDR3 is CASSLVGAYNEQFF. The CDR3 nucleotides are TGTGCCAGCAGCTTAGTGGGGGCCTACAATGAGCAGTTCTTC. The rearrangement joins TRBV5-6 to TRBJ2-1; D assignment may be TRBD1 or TRBD2 (5 bases each). Germline CDR1 and CDR2: SGHDT and YYEEEE. The V end was cut by 2 bases, the J end by 2 bases, with 8 bases between. This CDR3 has 14 amino acids.

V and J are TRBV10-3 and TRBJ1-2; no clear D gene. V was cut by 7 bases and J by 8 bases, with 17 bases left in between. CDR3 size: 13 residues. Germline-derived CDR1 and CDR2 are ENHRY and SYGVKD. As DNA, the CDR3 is TGTGCCATCACCGAGAGGGCAGGCCGAGGCTACACCTTC. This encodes CAITERAGRGYTF.

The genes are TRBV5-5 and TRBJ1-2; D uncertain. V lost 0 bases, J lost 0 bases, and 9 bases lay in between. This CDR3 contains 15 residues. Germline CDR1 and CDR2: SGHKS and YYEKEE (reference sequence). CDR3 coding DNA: TGTGCCAGCAGCTTGGCGGACTATCCTAACTATGGCTACACCTTC. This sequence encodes CASSLADYPNYGYTF.

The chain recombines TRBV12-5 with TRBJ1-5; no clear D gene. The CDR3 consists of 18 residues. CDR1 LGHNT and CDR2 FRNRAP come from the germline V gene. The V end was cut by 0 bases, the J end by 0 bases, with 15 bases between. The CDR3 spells CASGLVLPLTVSNQPQHF. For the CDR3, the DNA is TGTGCTAGTGGTTTGGTACTACCACTCACTGTTAGCAATCAGCCCCAGCATTTT.

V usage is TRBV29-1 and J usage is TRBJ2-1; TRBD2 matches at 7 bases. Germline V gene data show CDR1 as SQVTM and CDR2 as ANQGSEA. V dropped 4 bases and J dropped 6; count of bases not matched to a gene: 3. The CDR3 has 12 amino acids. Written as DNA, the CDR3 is TGCAGCGTTGGCGGGAGTGGCAATGAGCAGTTCTTC. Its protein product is CSVGGSGNEQFF.

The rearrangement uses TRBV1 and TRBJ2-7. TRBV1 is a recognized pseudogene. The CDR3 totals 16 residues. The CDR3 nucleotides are TGCACCAGCAGCCAAGAGGGCCAGTACCTAGCCTACGAGCAGTACTTC. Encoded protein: CTSSQEGQYLAYEQYF.

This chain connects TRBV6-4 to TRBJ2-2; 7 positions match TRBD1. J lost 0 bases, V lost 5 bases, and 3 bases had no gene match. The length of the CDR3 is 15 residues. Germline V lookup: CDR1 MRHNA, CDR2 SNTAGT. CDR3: CASSPDRANTGELFF. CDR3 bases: TGTGCCAGCAGTCCAGACAGGGCGAACACCGGGGAGCTGTTTTTT.

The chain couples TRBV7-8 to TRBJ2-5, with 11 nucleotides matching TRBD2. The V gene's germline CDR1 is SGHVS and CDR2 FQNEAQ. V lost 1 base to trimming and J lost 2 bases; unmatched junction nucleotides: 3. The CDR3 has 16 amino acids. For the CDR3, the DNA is TGTGCCAGCAGCTTAGTAAGACTAGCGGGACAAGAGACCCAGTACTTC. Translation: CASSLVRLAGQETQYF.

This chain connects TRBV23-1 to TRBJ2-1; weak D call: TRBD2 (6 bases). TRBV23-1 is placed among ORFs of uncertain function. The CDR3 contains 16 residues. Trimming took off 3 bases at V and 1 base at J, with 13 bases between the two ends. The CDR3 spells CASSHLLAPSYNEQFF. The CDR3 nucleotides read TGCGCCAGCAGTCATCTTCTAGCGCCGTCCTACAATGAGCAGTTCTTC.

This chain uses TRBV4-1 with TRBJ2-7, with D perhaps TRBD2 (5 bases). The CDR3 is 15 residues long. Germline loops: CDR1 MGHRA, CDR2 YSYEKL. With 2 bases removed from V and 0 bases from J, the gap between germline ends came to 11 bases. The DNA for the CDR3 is TGCGCCAGCAGCCAATCCGGGATGAGCTCCTACGAGCAGTACTTC. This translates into CASSQSGMSSYEQYF.

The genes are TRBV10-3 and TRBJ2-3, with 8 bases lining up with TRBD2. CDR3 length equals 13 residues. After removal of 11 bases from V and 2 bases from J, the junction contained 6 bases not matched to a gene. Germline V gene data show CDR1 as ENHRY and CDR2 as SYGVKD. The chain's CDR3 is CAATSGFTDTQYF. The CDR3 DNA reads TGTGCCGCCACTAGCGGATTCACAGATACGCAGTATTTT.

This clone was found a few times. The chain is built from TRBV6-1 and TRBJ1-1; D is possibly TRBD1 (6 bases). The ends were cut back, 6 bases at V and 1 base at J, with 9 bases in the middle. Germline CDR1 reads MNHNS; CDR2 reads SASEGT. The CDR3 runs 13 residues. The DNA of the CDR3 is TGTGCCAGCAGCGGACAGAAGAACACTGAAGCTTTCTTT. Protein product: CASSGQKNTEAFF.

The CDR3 here is CASSLFPGQGTDTQYF. Here the CDR3 DNA reads TGTGCCAGCAGCTTATTTCCGGGACAGGGCACAGATACGCAGTATTTT. The J gene is TRBJ2-3, the V gene TRBV11-2, with 8 nucleotides matching TRBD1. Germline CDR1 SGHAT, CDR2 FQNNGV. V lost 2 bases to trimming and J lost 1 base; unmatched junction nucleotides: 5. The CDR3 is 16 residues long.

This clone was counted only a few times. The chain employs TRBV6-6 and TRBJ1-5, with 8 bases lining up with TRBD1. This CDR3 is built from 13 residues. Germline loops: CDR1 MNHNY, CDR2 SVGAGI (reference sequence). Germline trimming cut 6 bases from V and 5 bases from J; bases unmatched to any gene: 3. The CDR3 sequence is CASSQGAYQPQHF. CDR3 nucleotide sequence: TGTGCCAGCAGCCAGGGGGCCTATCAGCCCCAGCATTTT.

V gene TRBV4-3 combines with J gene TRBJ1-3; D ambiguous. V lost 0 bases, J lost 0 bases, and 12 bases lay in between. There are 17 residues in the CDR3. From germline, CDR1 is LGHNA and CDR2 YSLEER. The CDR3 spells CASSQEGQSSSGNTIYF. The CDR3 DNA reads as TGCGCCAGCAGCCAAGAAGGTCAGTCGAGCTCTGGAAACACCATATATTTT.